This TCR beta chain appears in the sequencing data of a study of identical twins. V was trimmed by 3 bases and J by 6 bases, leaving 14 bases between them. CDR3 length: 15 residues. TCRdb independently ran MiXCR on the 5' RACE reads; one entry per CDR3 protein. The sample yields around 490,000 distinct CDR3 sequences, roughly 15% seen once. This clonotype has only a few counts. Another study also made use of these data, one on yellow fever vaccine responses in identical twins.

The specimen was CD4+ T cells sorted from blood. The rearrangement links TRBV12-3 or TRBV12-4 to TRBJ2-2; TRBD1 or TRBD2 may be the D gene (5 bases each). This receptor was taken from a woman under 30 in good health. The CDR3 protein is CASSLGRDGAGELFF. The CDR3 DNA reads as TGTGCCAGCAGTTTGGGCAGGGACGGTGCCGGGGAGCTGTTTTTT.